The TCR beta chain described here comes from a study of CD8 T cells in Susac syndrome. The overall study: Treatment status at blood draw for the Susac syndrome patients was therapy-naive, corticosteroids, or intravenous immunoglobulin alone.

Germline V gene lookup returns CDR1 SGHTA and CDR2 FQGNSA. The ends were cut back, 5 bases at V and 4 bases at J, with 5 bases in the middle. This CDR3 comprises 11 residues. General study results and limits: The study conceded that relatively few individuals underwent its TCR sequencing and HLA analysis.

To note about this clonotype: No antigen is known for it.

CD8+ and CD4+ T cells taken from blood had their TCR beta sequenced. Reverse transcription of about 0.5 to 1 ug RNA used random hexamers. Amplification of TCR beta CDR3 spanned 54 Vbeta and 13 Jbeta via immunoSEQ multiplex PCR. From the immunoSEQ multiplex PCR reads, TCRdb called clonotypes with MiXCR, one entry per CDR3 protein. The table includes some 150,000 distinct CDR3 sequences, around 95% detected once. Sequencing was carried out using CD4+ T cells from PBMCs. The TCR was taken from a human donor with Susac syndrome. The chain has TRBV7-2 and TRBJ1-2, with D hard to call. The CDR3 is CASSRVYGYTF. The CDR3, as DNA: TGTGCCAGCAGCCGCGTCTATGGCTACACCTTC.